This T cell receptor (beta chain) was observed in a study of cytomegalovirus exposure and HLA in healthy donors. Profiling relied on immunoSEQ multiplex PCR, and the TCRdb table lists in-frame clones only, not all of them. Here the sample spans more than 55,000 clones, about 91% being singletons. Trimming took off 4 bases at V and 2 bases at J, with 16 bases between the two ends. This CDR3 spans 16 amino acids. Germline values: CDR1 MNHEY, CDR2 SMNVEV (reference sequence). This clonotype was obtained from a woman younger than 35 in good health and CMV-seronegative. What was sequenced was PBMCs. The rearrangement links TRBV27 to TRBJ2-3; D is perhaps TRBD2 (6 bases). This chain's CDR3 is CASSWSSGALTDTQYF. The CDR3 region has the DNA TGTGCCAGCAGTTGGAGTAGCGGAGCTCTCACAGATACGCAGTATTTT.